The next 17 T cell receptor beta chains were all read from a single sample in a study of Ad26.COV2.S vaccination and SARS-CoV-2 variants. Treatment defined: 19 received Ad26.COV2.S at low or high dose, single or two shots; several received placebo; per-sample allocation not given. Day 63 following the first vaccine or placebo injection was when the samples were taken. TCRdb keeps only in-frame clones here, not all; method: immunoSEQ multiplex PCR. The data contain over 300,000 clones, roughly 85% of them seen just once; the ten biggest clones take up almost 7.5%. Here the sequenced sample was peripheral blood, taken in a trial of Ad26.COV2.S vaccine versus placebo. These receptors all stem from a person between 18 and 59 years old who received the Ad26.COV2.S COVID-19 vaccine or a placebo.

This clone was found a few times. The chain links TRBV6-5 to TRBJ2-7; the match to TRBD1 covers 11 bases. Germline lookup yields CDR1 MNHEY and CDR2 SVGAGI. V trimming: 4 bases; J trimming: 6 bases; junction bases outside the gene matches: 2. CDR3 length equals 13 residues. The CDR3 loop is CASSWGTGGEQYF. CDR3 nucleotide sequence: TGTGCCAGCAGTTGGGGGACAGGGGGCGAGCAGTACTTC.

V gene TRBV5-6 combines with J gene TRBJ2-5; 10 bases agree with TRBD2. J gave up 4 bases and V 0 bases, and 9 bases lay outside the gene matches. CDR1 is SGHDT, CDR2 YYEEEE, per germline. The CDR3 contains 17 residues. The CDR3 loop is CASSLAGERGGRETQYF. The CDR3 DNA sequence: TGTGCCAGCAGCTTGGCAGGAGAGCGGGGGGGCAGAGAGACCCAGTACTTC.

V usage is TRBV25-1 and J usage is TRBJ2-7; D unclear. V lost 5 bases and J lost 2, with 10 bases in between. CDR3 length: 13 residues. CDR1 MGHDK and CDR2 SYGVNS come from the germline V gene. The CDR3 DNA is TGTGCCAGCAGTCGTTCAGATACCTACGAGCAGTACTTC. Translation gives CASSRSDTYEQYF.

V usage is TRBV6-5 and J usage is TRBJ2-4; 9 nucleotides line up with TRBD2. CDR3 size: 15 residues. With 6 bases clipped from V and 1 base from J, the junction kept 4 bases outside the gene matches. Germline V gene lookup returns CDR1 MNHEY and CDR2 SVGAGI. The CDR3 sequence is CASSLGTSAKNIQYF. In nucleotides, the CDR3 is TGTGCCAGCAGCCTAGGGACTAGCGCCAAAAACATTCAGTACTTC.

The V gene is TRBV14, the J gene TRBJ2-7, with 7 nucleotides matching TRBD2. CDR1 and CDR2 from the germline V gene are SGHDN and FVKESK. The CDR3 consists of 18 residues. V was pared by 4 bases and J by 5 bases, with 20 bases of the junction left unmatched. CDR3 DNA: TGTGCCAGCAGCCGCCTTCCCCTTTTAAGCGGGAAGAAAGACGAGCAGTACTTC. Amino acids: CASSRLPLLSGKKDEQYF.

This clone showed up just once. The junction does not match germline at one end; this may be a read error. The DNA for the CDR3 is TGTGCCAGCGGCTTAGCGGGGGGACAAGAGACCCAGTACTTC. It yields the protein CASGLAGGQETQYF. The V and J genes are TRBV7-2 and TRBJ2-5, with 10 bases fitting TRBD2. Germline V gene lookup returns CDR1 SGHTA and CDR2 FQGNSA. This CDR3 has 14 residues.

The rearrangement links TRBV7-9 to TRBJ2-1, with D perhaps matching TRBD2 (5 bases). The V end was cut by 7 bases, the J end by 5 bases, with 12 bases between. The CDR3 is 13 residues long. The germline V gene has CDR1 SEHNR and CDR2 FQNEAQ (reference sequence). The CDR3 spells CASTASGDNEQFF. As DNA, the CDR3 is TGTGCCAGCACCGCCAGCGGTGACAATGAGCAGTTCTTC.

In DNA, the CDR3 is TGTGCCAGCAGCAGGGACTTCGGGGAGACCCAGTACTTC. Translating gives CASSRDFGETQYF. The chain combines TRBV5-4 with TRBJ2-5, with D perhaps matching TRBD2 (6 bases). CDR1 and CDR2 from the germline V gene are SGHNT and YYREEE (reference sequence). The CDR3 sequence is 13 residues long. V dropped 4 bases and J dropped 5 bases, with 12 bases sitting between them.

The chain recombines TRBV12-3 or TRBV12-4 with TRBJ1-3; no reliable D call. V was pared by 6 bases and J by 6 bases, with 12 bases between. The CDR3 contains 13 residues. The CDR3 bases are TGTGCCAGCAGCCGCATGAGTGTAAACACCATATATTTT. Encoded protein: CASSRMSVNTIYF.

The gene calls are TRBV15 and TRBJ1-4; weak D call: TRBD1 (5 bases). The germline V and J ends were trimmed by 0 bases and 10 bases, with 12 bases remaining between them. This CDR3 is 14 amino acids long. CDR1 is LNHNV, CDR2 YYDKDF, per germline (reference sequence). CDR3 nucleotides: TGTGCCACCAGCAGAGACCGGGGCTTCGGAAAACTGTTTTTT. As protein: CATSRDRGFGKLFF.

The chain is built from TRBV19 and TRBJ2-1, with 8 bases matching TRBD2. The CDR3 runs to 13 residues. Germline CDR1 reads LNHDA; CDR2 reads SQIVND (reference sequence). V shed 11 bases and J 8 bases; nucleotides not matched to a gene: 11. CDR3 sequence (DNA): TGTGCCGCTGGGTCTAGCGGGCCGGATGAGCAGTTCTTC. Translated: CAAGSSGPDEQFF. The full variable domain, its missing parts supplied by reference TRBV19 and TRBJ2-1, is DGGITQSPKYLFRKEGQNVTLSCEQNLNHDAMYWYRQDPGQGLRLIYYSQIVNDFQKGDIAEGYSVSREKKESFPLTVTSAQKNPTAFYLCAAGSSGPDEQFFGPGTRLTVL.

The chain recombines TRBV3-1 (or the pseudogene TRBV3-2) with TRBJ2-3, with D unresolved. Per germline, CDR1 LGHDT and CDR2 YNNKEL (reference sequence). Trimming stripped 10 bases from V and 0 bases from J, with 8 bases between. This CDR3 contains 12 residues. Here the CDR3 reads CAISDSTDTQYF. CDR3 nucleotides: TGTGCCATCTCGGACAGCACAGATACGCAGTATTTT.

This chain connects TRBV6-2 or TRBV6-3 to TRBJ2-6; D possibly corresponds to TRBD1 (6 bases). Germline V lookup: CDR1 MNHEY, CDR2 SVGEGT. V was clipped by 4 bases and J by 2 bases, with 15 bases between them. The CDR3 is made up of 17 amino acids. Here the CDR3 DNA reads TGTGCCAGCAGTTTCGGGACACCTAGGCCTGGGGCCAACGTCCTGACTTTC. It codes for CASSFGTPRPGANVLTF.

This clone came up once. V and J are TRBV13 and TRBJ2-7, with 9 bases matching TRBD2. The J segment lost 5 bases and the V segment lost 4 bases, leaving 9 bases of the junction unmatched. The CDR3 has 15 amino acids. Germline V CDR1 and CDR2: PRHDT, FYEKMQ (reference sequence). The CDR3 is CASSSVAGEGHEQYF. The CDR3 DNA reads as TGTGCCAGCAGCTCAGTAGCGGGAGAGGGGCACGAGCAGTACTTC. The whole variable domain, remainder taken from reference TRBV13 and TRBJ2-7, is AAGVIQSPRHLIKEKRETATLKCYPIPRHDTVYWYQQGPGQDPQFLISFYEKMQSDKGSIPDRFSAQQFSDYHSELNMSSLELGDSALYFCASSSVAGEGHEQYFGPGTRLTVT.

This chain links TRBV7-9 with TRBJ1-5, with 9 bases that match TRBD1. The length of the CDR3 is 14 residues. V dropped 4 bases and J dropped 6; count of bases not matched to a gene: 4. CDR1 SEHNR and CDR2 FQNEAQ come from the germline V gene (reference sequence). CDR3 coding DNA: TGTGCCAGCAGCTCCGGACAGGGGATTCAGCCCCAGCATTTT. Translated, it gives CASSSGQGIQPQHF.

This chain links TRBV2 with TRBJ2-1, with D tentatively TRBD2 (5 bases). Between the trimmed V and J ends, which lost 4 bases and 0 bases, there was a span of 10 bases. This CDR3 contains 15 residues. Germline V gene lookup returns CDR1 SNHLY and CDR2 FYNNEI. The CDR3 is CASSGGGPSYNEQFF. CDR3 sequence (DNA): TGTGCCAGCAGTGGAGGAGGCCCCTCCTACAATGAGCAGTTCTTC.

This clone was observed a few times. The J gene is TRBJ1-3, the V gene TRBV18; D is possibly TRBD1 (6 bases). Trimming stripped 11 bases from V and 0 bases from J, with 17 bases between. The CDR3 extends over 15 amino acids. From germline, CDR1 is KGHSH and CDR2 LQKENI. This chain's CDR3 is CAGGEGASSGNTIYF. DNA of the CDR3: TGTGCCGGGGGCGAGGGCGCCAGCTCTGGAAACACCATATATTTT.